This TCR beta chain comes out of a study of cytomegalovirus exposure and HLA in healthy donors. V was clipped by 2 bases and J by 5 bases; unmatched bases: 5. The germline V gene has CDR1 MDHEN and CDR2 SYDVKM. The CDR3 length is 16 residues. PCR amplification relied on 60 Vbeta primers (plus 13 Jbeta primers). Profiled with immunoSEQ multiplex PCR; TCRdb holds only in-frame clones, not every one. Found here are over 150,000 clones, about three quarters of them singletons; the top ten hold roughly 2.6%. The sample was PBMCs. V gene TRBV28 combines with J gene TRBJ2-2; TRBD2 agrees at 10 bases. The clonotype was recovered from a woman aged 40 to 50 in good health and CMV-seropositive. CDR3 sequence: CASSLGSAGGTGELFF. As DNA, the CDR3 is TGTGCCAGCAGTTTAGGGTCAGCGGGAGGGACCGGGGAGCTGTTTTTT.